This T cell receptor (beta chain) is drawn from a study of blood T cells in healthy people across ages (dated by TCRdb to between 2015 and 2016). For the wider study: Template switching captured roughly one uniquely barcoded TCR beta cDNA molecule per two T cells in model experiments. To track age-related changes in TCR beta repertoire diversity, the study relied on deep sequencing normalized with unique cDNA molecular identifiers. The donors were split into four age groups: young (average about 15 years), middle-aged (roughly 40), aged (about 62) and long-lived (approximately 80). To avoid experimental bias, donors of different ages were spread randomly across the sequencing lanes. For two donors (one aged 18 to 30 and one aged 80 or older), the study analyzed two additional independent replicas of 1 million unique cDNA reads from the same blood draw. What the authors observed across the whole study: Since profiling was done on bulk unsorted PBMCs, naive and antigen-experienced compartments could not be conclusively compared. Compared with the aged group, more naive CD4+ T cells, fewer expanded clones and increased TCR diversity were shown by the long-lived group, suggesting age selection. Estimates of total diversity from one million sequenced T cells were regarded as lower bounds and underestimates. Because donor CMV infection status was unknown, age-related changes in expanded clonotypes were potentially confounded. The percentage of naive T cells measured by flow cytometry correlated strongly with observed TCR beta diversity. Observed TCR beta diversity per million T cells fell roughly linearly with age, and a significant reduction was already apparent by age roughly 40.

Receptor libraries were prepared by 5' RACE. The sequencer listed for this sample is Illumina HiSeq 2500. The second PCR ran for about 6 to 12 cycles and used a J-beta primer mix along with a sample-barcoded 5' primer. A template-switch 5' adaptor carrying 12 random nucleotides introduced a unique molecular identifier onto each TCR beta cDNA molecule. Each sample yielded at least 2.5 million CDR3-containing paired-end reads. The Mint cDNA synthesis kit, primed by a TRBC-specific oligonucleotide, was used to synthesize first-strand cDNA from all RNA. All cDNA was treated with uracil-DNA glycosylase and then went through a first 18-cycle PCR with the universal primers M1SS and BC2_uni_R. As for how the authors treated the data: For normalization, 1 million high-quality reads, each with a distinct molecular identifier, were randomly selected from each sample. Instead of being binned into consensus sequences, reads with shared molecular identifiers were discarded. MiTCR, with a Q25 quality threshold and the strictest error-elimination algorithm, was used for CDR3 identification, clonotype clustering and error correction. Lower-bound total TCR beta diversity was estimated with a nonparametric unseen species model using Euler transformation. TCRdb itself trimmed the public reads at Q25 with fastp, ran MiXCR and retained productive beta chains. Rows matching on CDR3 protein sequence are summarized as one entry with the most common DNA and genes. TCRdb, not the original authors, processed these V and J calls. In this sample the table shows 720,000 or so distinct CDR3 sequences, roughly 41% of which occur a single time. The ten largest account for approximately 29% of the sample.

Donors were 39 systemically healthy Caucasian individuals from Russia aged roughly 6 to 95 years. About 9.1 milliliters of peripheral blood were collected from each donor into EDTA-treated Vacutainer tubes. Ficoll-Paque density-gradient centrifugation was used to isolate PBMCs, with at least 6.5 million obtained per sample. Total RNA was extracted from PBMCs with Trizol reagent, with at least 5.5 micrograms obtained per sample. For every donor, an aliquot of PBMCs went through flow cytometry to measure the percentages of naive CD45RAhigh/CD27high T cells. The germline ends are 16 bases apart after V is trimmed by 5 bases and J by 4 bases. The CDR3 goes from the cysteine to the phenylalanine over 15 residues. CDR3 DNA only is kept here, 45 bases in frame from base 1. The germline V gene gives CDR1 as MNHEY and CDR2 as SVGEGT. As for this clonotype: This receptor's antigen is unknown. No base quality information exists; no much larger clone differs at one position.

Material: blood. The chain employs TRBV6-2 or TRBV6-3 and TRBJ2-3; the D gene identity is not certain. The sequence was collected from an elderly man in good health. The nucleotide sequence is given as TGTGCCAGCAGTCCTCCGGTCCCTCCACCAGATACGCAGTATTTT. It is translated as CASSPPVPPPDTQYF.